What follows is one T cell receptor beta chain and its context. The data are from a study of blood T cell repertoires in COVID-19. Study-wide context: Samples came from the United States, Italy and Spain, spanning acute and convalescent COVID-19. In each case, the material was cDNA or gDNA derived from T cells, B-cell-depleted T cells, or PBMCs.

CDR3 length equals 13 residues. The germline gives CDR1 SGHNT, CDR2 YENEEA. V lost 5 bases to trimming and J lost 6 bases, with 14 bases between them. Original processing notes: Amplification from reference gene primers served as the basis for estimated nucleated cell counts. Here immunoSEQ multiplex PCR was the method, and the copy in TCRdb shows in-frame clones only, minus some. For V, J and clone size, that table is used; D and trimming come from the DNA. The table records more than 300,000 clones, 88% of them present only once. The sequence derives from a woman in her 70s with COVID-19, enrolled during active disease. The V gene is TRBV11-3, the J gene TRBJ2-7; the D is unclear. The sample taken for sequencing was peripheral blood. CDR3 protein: CASSPGFSGEQYF. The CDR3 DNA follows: TGTGCCAGCAGCCCCGGATTTTCAGGCGAGCAGTACTTC. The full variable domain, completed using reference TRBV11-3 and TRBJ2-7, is EAGVVQSPRYKIIEKKQPVAFWCNPISGHNTLYWYLQNLGQGPELLIRYENEEAVDDSQLPKDRFSAERLKGVDSTLKIQPAELGDSAVYLCASSPGFSGEQYFGPGTRLTVT.